Listed below are T cell receptor beta chains from one sample, sequenced in a study of T cells in localized non-small cell lung cancer. Some clones are missing from TCRdb's copy, which holds only in-frame ones; the method was immunoSEQ multiplex PCR. The table includes around 3,700 clones, about 22% detected once. The input for sequencing was lung tumor tissue, taken before any cancer treatment. The origin of the receptors is a man aged 18-49 years with stage II lung adenocarcinoma. Each CDR3 is given with its conserved first and last residue. Fields, in order: J gene, V gene, clone size, D gene, CDR3 protein, CDR3 DNA. D genes are given only for firm matches. Clone size is not always given. Where it is, it says once, few, many or a class for expanded clones.

TRBJ1-1	TRBV6-8	medium-sized	.	CASSFNVPLTANTEAFF	TGTGCCAGCAGTTTCAACGTACCTTTGACGGCGAACACTGAAGCTTTCTTT
TRBJ1-3	TRBV9	few	.	CASSVNFVSGNTIYF	TGTGCCAGCAGCGTTAACTTCGTCTCTGGAAACACCATATATTTT
TRBJ2-1	TRBV25-1	few	.	CASSEWGRGVNEQFF	TGTGCCAGCAGTGAATGGGGCAGGGGGGTGAATGAGCAGTTCTTC
TRBJ1-1	TRBV28	.	.	CASRSGGTEAFF	TGTGCCAGCCGGTCGGGGGGGACTGAAGCTTTCTTT
TRBJ1-2	TRBV19	few	.	CASTEQGGYGYTF	TGTGCCAGTACGGAACAGGGAGGCTATGGCTACACCTTC
TRBJ2-3	TRBV10-3	.	TRBD2	CASSESSGGATDTQYF	TGTGCCAGCAGTGAGTCTAGCGGGGGGGCAACAGATACGCAGTATTTT
TRBJ1-4	TRBV28	few	.	CASSIPPGSGEKLFF	TGTGCCAGCAGTATCCCTCCGGGGTCGGGTGAAAAACTGTTTTTT
TRBJ2-7	TRBV11-3	few	TRBD1	CASSSAGTGIYEQYF	TGTGCCAGCAGCTCGGCAGGGACAGGGATCTACGAGCAGTACTTC
TRBJ2-7	TRBV28	.	.	CASSAWGGPSSYEQYF	TGTGCCAGCAGTGCATGGGGGGGCCCGAGCTCCTACGAGCAGTACTTC
TRBJ2-6	TRBV19	few	.	CASSIVTISGANVLTF	TGTGCCAGTAGTATAGTGACTATCTCTGGGGCCAACGTCCTGACTTTC
TRBJ2-6	TRBV5-1	.	.	CASSLGSSSGANVLTF	TGCGCCAGCAGCTTGGGGTCGAGCTCTGGGGCCAACGTCCTGACTTTC
TRBJ1-6	TRBV14	.	TRBD1	CASSFVRDSSSPLHF	TGTGCCAGCAGCTTTGTCCGGGACAGTTCTTCACCCCTCCACTTT
TRBJ1-1	TRBV6-8	.	TRBD1	CASSQPQGAAFF	TGTGCCAGCAGCCAACCTCAGGGGGCAGCTTTCTTT
TRBJ1-1	TRBV11-3	.	TRBD1	CASSSRSQGGTEAFF	TGTGCCAGCAGCTCGAGATCACAGGGGGGGACTGAAGCTTTCTTT
TRBJ1-1	TRBV6-8	.	TRBD1	CASIEQGRASEAFF	TGTGCCAGCATTGAACAGGGGCGCGCCTCTGAAGCTTTCTTT
TRBJ2-7	TRBV6-8	few	TRBD2	CASVSGGLYEQYF	TGTGCCAGCGTAAGCGGGGGGCTCTACGAGCAGTACTTC
TRBJ1-1	TRBV30	few	.	CAWGRSRAEAFF	TGTGCCTGGGGACGATCACGCGCTGAAGCTTTCTTT
TRBJ2-2	TRBV28	few	.	CASSFGRSGTGELFF	TGTGCCAGCAGTTTTGGCAGGAGTGGCACCGGGGAGCTGTTTTTT
TRBJ2-7	TRBV9	few	.	CASSVVEGGLYEQYF	TGTGCCAGCAGCGTAGTGGAGGGGGGGCTATACGAGCAGTACTTC
TRBJ1-2	TRBV6-8	few	.	CASRFGQSNYGYTF	TGTGCCAGCAGATTCGGACAGTCCAACTATGGCTACACCTTC
TRBJ1-5	TRBV19	.	.	CASSMGHYSNQPQHF	TGTGCCAGTAGTATGGGACATTATAGCAATCAGCCCCAGCATTTT
TRBJ2-7	TRBV19	once	.	CASSRVGVSSYEQYF	TGTGCCAGTAGTCGCGTCGGGGTGAGCTCCTACGAGCAGTACTTC
TRBJ2-5	TRBV28	few	TRBD1	CASRTGTGGLETQYF	TGTGCCAGCAGGACCGGAACAGGGGGCTTGGAGACCCAGTACTTC
TRBJ1-1	TRBV11-3	.	.	CASSPPEGQNTEAFF	TGTGCCAGCAGCCCCCCCGAGGGACAGAACACTGAAGCTTTCTTT
TRBJ1-5	TRBV11-3	.	.	CASSGRDKIYPQHF	TGTGCCAGCAGCGGGCGGGACAAGATCTATCCCCAGCATTTT
TRBJ1-6	TRBV28	.	TRBD1	CASRAGDRNSPLHF	TGTGCCAGCAGAGCCGGGGACAGGAACTCACCCCTCCACTTT
TRBJ1-1	TRBV23-1	.	TRBD1	CASSPRTGLFLQREAFF	TGCGCCAGCAGTCCCCGGACAGGGCTCTTCTTACAGAGGGAAGCTTTCTTT
TRBJ1-5	TRBV30	.	TRBD1	CAWSTGQGNQPQHF	TGTGCCTGGAGTACCGGACAGGGGAATCAGCCCCAGCATTTT
TRBJ2-1	TRBV6-8	medium-sized	.	CASSYRVSWEQFF	TGTGCCAGCAGTTACAGGGTTTCGTGGGAGCAGTTCTTC
TRBJ2-3	TRBV11-3	medium-sized	TRBD2	CASSLDGSGGLADTQYF	TGTGCCAGCAGCTTAGATGGTAGCGGGGGGTTGGCAGATACGCAGTATTTT
TRBJ2-7	TRBV4-1	few	.	CASSQDQGSYEQYF	TGCGCCAGCAGCCAAGACCAGGGCTCCTACGAGCAGTACTTC
TRBJ2-7	TRBV5-1	.	.	CASSLARVGYEQYF	TGCGCCAGCAGCTTGGCACGGGTGGGATACGAGCAGTACTTC
TRBJ2-7	TRBV11-3	few	.	CASSISREIAYEQYF	TGTGCCAGCAGCATTTCCCGGGAGATCGCCTACGAGCAGTACTTC
TRBJ1-3	TRBV18	.	TRBD1	CASSPTPPTGRGNTIYF	TGTGCCAGCTCACCCACTCCCCCGACAGGGAGGGGAAACACCATATATTTT
TRBJ2-3	TRBV9	.	TRBD2	CASSRTSDTDTQYF	TGTGCCAGCAGCCGGACTAGCGACACAGATACGCAGTATTTT
TRBJ1-1	TRBV6-8	few	TRBD1	CAISGQGTEAFF	TGTGCCATCAGTGGACAGGGCACTGAAGCTTTCTTT
TRBJ2-1	TRBV6-8	few	TRBD1	CAISRDRYNEQFF	TGTGCCATCAGCCGGGACAGATACAATGAGCAGTTCTTC
TRBJ2-1	TRBV11-3	medium-sized	.	CASSFGSLANEQFF	TGTGCCAGCAGCTTTGGGTCGTTGGCAAATGAGCAGTTCTTC
TRBJ2-1	TRBV27	few	.	CASRVGGAPNNEQFF	TGTGCCAGCAGAGTGGGGGGGGCGCCAAACAATGAGCAGTTCTTC
TRBJ2-7	TRBV6-8	.	TRBD2	CASSYSSGGSYEQYF	TGTGCCAGCAGTTACTCTAGCGGGGGGTCCTACGAGCAGTACTTC
TRBJ1-1	TRBV18	few	TRBD1	CASSPDFDRAGDAFF	TGTGCCAGCTCACCCGACTTTGACAGGGCGGGGGATGCTTTCTTT
TRBJ2-2	TRBV5-1	.	.	CASSLTVNTGELFF	TGCGCCAGCAGCTTGACAGTTAACACCGGGGAGCTGTTTTTT
TRBJ1-2	TRBV9	few	.	CASSQSAKGYTF	TGTGCCAGCAGCCAGTCCGCAAAGGGCTACACCTTC
TRBJ2-7	TRBV1	few	.	CASNQVVREQYF	TGCGCCAGCAACCAAGTGGTGAGGGAGCAGTACTTC
TRBJ2-6	TRBV6-8	.	.	CASSDGTGLGANVLTF	TGTGCCAGCAGTGACGGCACAGGGCTTGGGGCCAACGTCCTGACTTTC
TRBJ1-5	TRBV11-3	.	TRBD1	CASSSNRGDAQPQHF	TGTGCCAGCAGCTCCAACAGGGGAGACGCTCAGCCCCAGCATTTT
TRBJ2-2	TRBV11-3	.	.	CASSSQGNTGELFF	TGTGCCAGCAGCTCACAGGGGAACACCGGGGAGCTGTTTTTT
TRBJ1-5	TRBV30	few	.	CAWSVRGVYGQPQHF	TGTGCCTGGAGTGTACGGGGAGTATACGGTCAGCCCCAGCATTTT
TRBJ2-3	TRBV28	.	TRBD2	CASKAQRGGDTQYF	TGTGCCAGCAAGGCCCAGCGGGGGGGTGATACGCAGTATTTT
TRBJ1-1	TRBV11-3	medium-sized	.	CASSPLAQVNTEAFF	TGTGCCAGCAGTCCGTTGGCGCAGGTAAACACTGAAGCTTTCTTT
TRBJ2-3	TRBV11-3	few	TRBD2	CASSLVSLAGGTLSTDTQYF	TGTGCCAGCAGCTTAGTTTCGCTAGCGGGGGGCACACTAAGCACAGATACGCAGTATTTT
TRBJ1-2	TRBV11-3	few	.	CASSLSLQNYGYTF	TGTGCCAGCAGCTTGAGTCTCCAGAACTATGGCTACACCTTC
TRBJ1-6	TRBV30	medium-sized	.	CAWSHSGRDNSPLHF	TGTGCCTGGAGTCATAGTGGGCGAGATAATTCACCCCTCCACTTT
TRBJ1-1	TRBV6-8	few	TRBD1	CASNPGQGQTEAFF	TGTGCCAGCAACCCAGGACAGGGACAAACTGAAGCTTTCTTT
TRBJ1-4	TRBV18	.	TRBD1	CASSPGTGNEKLFF	TGTGCCAGCTCCCCCGGGACAGGGAACGAAAAACTGTTTTTT
TRBJ2-1	TRBV28	few	.	CASSPITSYNEQFF	TGTGCCAGCAGTCCTATTACCAGTTACAATGAGCAGTTCTTC